Presented here are 30 T cell receptor beta chains from one specimen sequenced in a study of regulatory T cells in long-lasting Graves disease. This sample's time point: newly diagnosed GD, antithyroid drugs for less than 3 months. With RNA extracted from PBMCs as input, the TCR library was made. Arm-PCR with iRepertoire HTBI primers amplified the CDR3 regions for these TCR beta libraries. TCRdb itself ran the multiplex PCR reads through MiXCR, one entry per CDR3 protein. The sample consists of hundreds of thousands of distinct CDR3 sequences, 15% to 20% of them appearing once. The sample consisted of peripheral blood mononuclear cells (PBMCs), taken at new diagnosis, from a patient treated with antithyroid drugs. These TCRs come from a female donor with Graves disease.

This clonotype has a handful of counts. The chain carries TRBV27 and TRBJ2-7; no clear D gene. With 7 bases removed from V and 6 bases from J, the gap between germline ends came to 13 bases. Germline CDR1 reads MNHEY; CDR2 reads SMNVEV (reference sequence). This CDR3 spans 12 amino acids. CDR3 sequence reads: CASTHRTFEQYF. The CDR3 DNA reads TGTGCCAGCACCCATAGGACCTTCGAGCAGTACTTC.

This clonotype was counted ten times or more. This chain joins TRBV11-3 and TRBJ2-1; no definite D call. The CDR3 length is 14 residues. Germline CDR1 is SGHNT and CDR2 is YENEEA. Trimming cost V 0 bases and J 5 bases, with 8 bases left between them. The DNA of the CDR3 is TGTGCCAGCAGCTTAGAATGGGCCCACAATGAGCAGTTCTTC. Amino acids: CASSLEWAHNEQFF.

This clonotype was counted at least ten times. This sequence joins TRBV7-9 and TRBJ1-2, with TRBD1 matching 8 bases. CDR3 length: 15 amino acids. Trimming removed 2 bases from V and 3 bases from J; junction bases left unmatched: 5. CDR1 is SEHNR and CDR2 is FQNEAQ in the germline V gene (reference sequence). CDR3 sequence: CASSLKQGAYYGYTF. The CDR3 DNA sequence: TGTGCCAGCAGCTTAAAGCAGGGGGCTTACTATGGCTACACCTTC.

This clonotype came up many times. V is TRBV2 and J is TRBJ2-7; D may match TRBD1 or TRBD2 (5 bases each). Trimming stripped 5 bases from V and 0 bases from J, with 14 bases between. The CDR3 runs to 15 residues. Germline lookup yields CDR1 SNHLY and CDR2 FYNNEI. CDR3 residues: CASSTGAGSSYEQYF. The CDR3 bases are TGTGCCAGCAGTACCGGGGCAGGGTCCTCCTACGAGCAGTACTTC.

This clonotype was observed a few times. The rearrangement joins TRBV11-2 to TRBJ1-5; 7 bases align to TRBD1. This CDR3 has 15 amino acids. The trim removed 6 bases at V and 2 bases at J, leaving 7 bases unmatched. Per the germline V gene, CDR1 is SGHAT and CDR2 is FQNNGV. In DNA form, the CDR3 reads TGTGCCAGCAGTCCACAGGGGTCGGGCAATCAGCCCCAGCATTTT. Its protein is CASSPQGSGNQPQHF.

This clonotype has a count of ten or more. The chain recombines TRBV19 with TRBJ2-7; 10 bases agree with TRBD2. V gave up 9 bases and J gave up 7 bases; unmatched junction bases: 12. The length of the CDR3 is 14 residues. CDR1 and CDR2 from the germline V gene are LNHDA and SQIVND (reference sequence). The CDR3 DNA is TGTGCCAGCAAAAAGCGGGAGGGCCGTTGGGAGCAGTACTTC. Translation: CASKKREGRWEQYF.

This clonotype was found many times. This chain connects TRBV10-2 to TRBJ1-1; 9 positions match TRBD1. The CDR3 sequence is 15 residues long. The J segment lost 5 bases and the V segment lost 3 bases, leaving 7 bases of the junction unmatched. The germline CDR1 and CDR2 sequences are WSHSY and SAAADI. CDR3 in DNA: TGCGCCAGCAGTGATCAACAGGGGGCTCGGACTGAAGCTTTCTTT. Translating it yields CASSDQQGARTEAFF.

This clonotype was seen at least ten times. V and J are TRBV6-2 or TRBV6-3 and TRBJ2-5, with 16 nucleotides matching TRBD2. Germline-derived CDR1 and CDR2 are MNHEY and SVGEGT. Germline trimming cut 4 bases from V and 5 bases from J; bases unmatched to any gene: 4. This CDR3 contains 16 residues. The chain's CDR3 is CASSSGLAGGAETQYF. The CDR3 DNA sequence: TGTGCCAGCAGTTCGGGACTAGCGGGAGGGGCGGAGACCCAGTACTTC.

At least ten counts were recorded for this clonotype. This chain links TRBV28 with TRBJ2-7; D uncertain. V was pared by 5 bases and J by 5 bases, with 22 bases between. The CDR3 sequence is 16 residues long. Germline V gene sequence: CDR1 MDHEN, CDR2 SYDVKM. CDR3 sequence (DNA): TGTGCCAGCAGTCCCCCCTCCGCTCAAGTAATGGACGAGCAGTACTTC. Translated, it gives CASSPPSAQVMDEQYF.

The table lists this clonotype with many counts. CDR3 amino acids: CASSILQDSYEQYF. The CDR3 coding sequence is TGTGCCAGCAGTATCCTACAGGATTCCTACGAGCAGTACTTC. The V and J genes are TRBV28 and TRBJ2-7; TRBD1 might be the D (5 bases). The germline V gene has CDR1 MDHEN and CDR2 SYDVKM. Trimming shortened V by 5 bases and J by 1 base, and 12 bases separated the two germline ends. The CDR3 has 14 residues.

This clonotype was recorded many times. This sequence joins TRBV12-3 or TRBV12-4 and TRBJ2-7; 10 positions agree with TRBD1. The V segment lost 3 bases and the J segment 5 bases; nucleotides outside the gene matches: 10. This CDR3 contains 16 residues. CDR3 in amino acids: CASSFWGDRGRNEQYF. The CDR3 DNA reads TGTGCCAGCAGTTTTTGGGGTGACAGGGGGCGGAACGAGCAGTACTTC.

This clonotype appeared a few times. This chain uses TRBV18 with TRBJ2-3, with unresolved D. The DNA end favors TRBJ2-7, so the J call may be wrong. CDR1 is KGHSH, CDR2 LQKENI, per germline. The CDR3 runs to 14 residues. The CDR3 reads CASSSLPKTYEQYF. The DNA of the CDR3 is TGTGCCAGCTCATCACTCCCCAAGACCTACGAGCAGTACTTC.

This clonotype was seen only a few times. V and J are TRBV19 and TRBJ2-3; D is possibly TRBD2 (5 bases). V lost 3 bases and J lost 0, with 10 bases in between. CDR1 and CDR2 (germline): LNHDA, SQIVND (reference sequence). This CDR3 comprises 15 residues. The CDR3 bases are TGTGCCAGTAGTATGACTACTTCTAGCACAGATACGCAGTATTTT. The encoded protein is CASSMTTSSTDTQYF.

This clonotype was counted a few times. V and J are TRBV4-1 and TRBJ2-1; no reliable D call. The CDR3 is 16 residues long. V lost 4 bases to trimming and J lost 0 bases, with 13 bases between them. Germline V lookup: CDR1 MGHRA, CDR2 YSYEKL. CDR3 residues: CASSRPLLSSYNEQFF. As DNA, the CDR3 is TGCGCCAGCAGCCGGCCACTATTGAGCTCCTACAATGAGCAGTTCTTC.

This clonotype was recorded many times. The J gene is TRBJ2-3, the V gene TRBV2; 14 bases align to TRBD2. The junction had 6 bases not matched to a gene; V was cut back by 8 bases and J by 5 bases. CDR1 and CDR2 (germline): SNHLY, FYNNEI. This CDR3 is built from 15 residues. The CDR3 DNA reads as TGTGCCAGCGCGGGGACTAGCGGGAGAGGAGATACGCAGTATTTT. This gives the protein CASAGTSGRGDTQYF.

This clonotype has only a few counts. The CDR3 is CAWSVRTDNEQFF. For the CDR3, the DNA is TGTGCCTGGAGTGTAAGGACCGACAATGAGCAGTTCTTC. V is TRBV30 and J is TRBJ2-1; no firm D call. This CDR3 spans 13 amino acids. V was shortened by 0 bases and J by 5 bases, with 8 bases between the two germline ends. Germline V gives CDR1 GTSNPN, CDR2 SVGIG (reference sequence). The full variable domain, in which reference TRBV30 and TRBJ2-1 provide the parts outside the CDR3, is SQTIHQWPATLVQPVGSPLSLECTVEGTSNPNLYWYRQAAGRGLQLLFYSVGIGQISSEVPQNLSASRPQDRQFILSSKKLLLSDSGFYLCAWSVRTDNEQFFGPGTRLTVL.

Only a few counts were recorded for this clonotype. J is TRBJ2-7 and V is TRBV15; D unclear. The V end was cut by 0 bases, the J end by 0 bases, with 12 bases between. The CDR3 extends over 16 amino acids. The germline V gene has CDR1 LNHNV and CDR2 YYDKDF (reference sequence). The CDR3 protein is CATSRDSVQISYEQYF. Written as DNA, the CDR3 is TGTGCCACCAGCAGAGATTCGGTCCAGATCTCCTACGAGCAGTACTTC.

There are many counts of this clonotype. The chain has TRBV3-1 and TRBJ2-5; 7 nucleotides line up with TRBD1. J lost 5 bases, V lost 8 bases, and 14 bases had no gene match. Germline values: CDR1 LGHDT, CDR2 YNNKEL (reference sequence). This CDR3 spans 15 amino acids. The CDR3 reads CASHTGTATGETQYF. CDR3 sequence (DNA): TGTGCCAGCCACACCGGGACAGCCACAGGGGAGACCCAGTACTTC.

This clonotype appeared many times. V is TRBV27 and J is TRBJ2-3, with D perhaps being TRBD1 or TRBD2 (5 bases each). This CDR3 is 13 amino acids long. Per the germline V gene, CDR1 is MNHEY and CDR2 is SMNVEV (reference sequence). V was clipped by 2 bases and J by 5 bases, with 8 bases between them. The CDR3 region has the DNA TGTGCCAGCAGTTTAACGGGGCTAGATACGCAGTATTTT. This codes for CASSLTGLDTQYF.

This clonotype was counted many times. The J gene is TRBJ2-1, the V gene TRBV3-1; 10 nucleotides agree with TRBD1. Germline trimming cut 4 bases from V and 7 bases from J; bases unmatched to any gene: 4. Germline V gene lookup returns CDR1 LGHDT and CDR2 YNNKEL (reference sequence). The CDR3 consists of 14 residues. The CDR3 loop is CASSLWTGGNEQFF. The CDR3 DNA reads TGTGCCAGCAGCCTGTGGACAGGGGGGAATGAGCAGTTCTTC.

On this clonotype: Possible read error: a much larger clone is one base away. The chain couples TRBV10-2 to TRBJ2-5, with D possibly being TRBD2 (6 bases). With 3 bases removed from V and 11 bases from J, the gap between germline ends came to 16 bases. The CDR3 has 13 amino acids. Germline values: CDR1 WSHSY, CDR2 SAAADI. The CDR3 nucleotides are TGCGCCAGCAGTGACTGGCGGGGTTGGGAGCAGTACTTC. As protein: CASSDWRGWEQYF.

This clonotype was seen repeatedly, ten times or more. Its ends do not fully match the called genes, so a read error is possible. This sequence joins TRBV28 and TRBJ2-7, with 7 bases fitting TRBD1. The V gene's germline CDR1 is MDHEN and CDR2 SYDVKM. The CDR3 has 17 amino acids. Written as DNA, the CDR3 is TGTGCCAGCAGCTCCGGGGCTACAGGGGTTGTGGATCCGAGCAGTAGGTTC. This sequence encodes CASSSGATGVVDPSSRF.

Remarks on this clonotype: A much larger clone lies a single base off, so this may be a read error. The rearrangement joins TRBV11-2 to TRBJ2-7, with 7 bases lining up with TRBD2. J was trimmed by 4 bases and V by 3 bases; bases with no gene match: 3. This CDR3 spans 13 amino acids. Germline V gene lookup returns CDR1 SGHAT and CDR2 FQNNGV. The CDR3 nucleotides are TGTGCCAGCAGCTTTGGGGGGGTGTACGAGCAGTACTTC. Its translation is CASSFGGVYEQYF.

This clonotype has ten or more counts. The chain recombines TRBV10-3 with TRBJ2-1, with TRBD2 as a possible D gene (7 bases). The germline CDR1 and CDR2 sequences are ENHRY and SYGVKD. The ends were cut back, 8 bases at V and 8 bases at J, with 19 bases in the middle. The CDR3 extends over 14 amino acids. The CDR3 coding sequence is TGTGCCATCGGGAGGGACAAAGACCTACATGAGCAGTTCTTC. Translation: CAIGRDKDLHEQFF.

The chain couples TRBV2 to TRBJ1-2; 10 positions match TRBD1. The CDR3 covers 17 residues. V lost 4 bases to trimming and J lost 8 bases; unmatched junction nucleotides: 16. Germline V lookup: CDR1 SNHLY, CDR2 FYNNEI. CDR3 loop: CASSADRDRGHVWGYTF. In DNA form, the CDR3 reads TGTGCCAGCAGTGCGGATCGTGACAGGGGGCACGTATGGGGCTACACCTTC.

The V and J genes are TRBV6-1 and TRBJ2-7; the match to TRBD1 covers 8 bases. J lost 0 bases, V lost 7 bases, and 11 bases had no gene match. The CDR3 spans 16 residues. Germline V CDR1 and CDR2: MNHNS, SASEGT. The CDR3 region has the DNA TGTGCCAGCATCTTACAGGGGGTTGACAGCTCCTACGAGCAGTACTTC. Protein product: CASILQGVDSSYEQYF.

The table lists this clonotype with a few counts. Here the CDR3 reads CASSYSTSGTSGRHEQFF. CDR3 nucleotides: TGTGCCAGCAGTTACTCCACCTCCGGGACTAGCGGGAGACATGAGCAGTTCTTC. The chain is built from TRBV6-5 and TRBJ2-1; 14 nucleotides match TRBD2. The germline gives CDR1 MNHEY, CDR2 SVGAGI. J was trimmed by 8 bases and V by 0 bases; bases with no gene match: 9. This CDR3 is built from 18 residues.

The DNA for the CDR3 is TGTGCCAGCAGTTTATCGGTCGGGACAGGGGTCGATGAGCAGTTCTTC. Amino acids: CASSLSVGTGVDEQFF. The chain has TRBV28 and TRBJ2-1; 10 bases agree with TRBD1. The CDR3 runs to 16 residues. CDR1 MDHEN and CDR2 SYDVKM come from the germline V gene. J was trimmed by 8 bases and V by 1 base; bases with no gene match: 8. The full variable domain, rest sourced from reference TRBV28 and TRBJ2-1, is DVKVTQSSRYLVKRTGEKVFLECVQDMDHENMFWYRQDPGLGLRLIYFSYDVKMKEKGDIPEGYSVSREKKERFSLILESASTNQTSMYLCASSLSVGTGVDEQFFGPGTRLTVL.

This clonotype appeared many times. The rearrangement links TRBV2 to TRBJ2-7, with D uncertain. Trimming removed 5 bases from V and 3 bases from J, with 11 bases in between. Germline assignment: CDR1 SNHLY and CDR2 FYNNEI. There are 13 residues in the CDR3. CDR3 region: CASSLNGFYEQYF. CDR3 coding DNA: TGTGCCAGCAGTTTGAACGGTTTCTACGAGCAGTACTTC.

About this clonotype: Possible read error: a much larger clone is one base away. The DNA for the CDR3 is TGCGCCAGCCAACTGGGTGCCAAGCAGTACTTC. Its translation is CASQLGAKQYF. The rearrangement joins TRBV10-2 to TRBJ2-7; D is undetermined. The CDR3 runs 11 residues. Trimming took 8 bases from V and 8 from J, leaving 13 bases between them. Germline V lookup: CDR1 WSHSY, CDR2 SAAADI.